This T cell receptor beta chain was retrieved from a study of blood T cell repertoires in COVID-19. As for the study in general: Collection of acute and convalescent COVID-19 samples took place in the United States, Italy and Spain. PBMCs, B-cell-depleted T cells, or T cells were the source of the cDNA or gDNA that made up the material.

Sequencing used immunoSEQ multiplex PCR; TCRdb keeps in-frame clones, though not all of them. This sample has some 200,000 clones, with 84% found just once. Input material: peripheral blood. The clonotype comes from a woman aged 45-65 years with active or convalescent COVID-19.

DNA for the CDR3: TGTGCCAGCAGTTCTCCCAGAGGGCAAAGCGGACAGCCCCAGCATTTT. This encodes CASSSPRGQSGQPQHF. The V and J genes are TRBV6-5 and TRBJ1-5; D not resolved. Germline lookup yields CDR1 MNHEY and CDR2 SVGAGI. Trimming took off 4 bases at V and 7 bases at J, with 20 bases between the two ends. There are 16 residues in the CDR3.